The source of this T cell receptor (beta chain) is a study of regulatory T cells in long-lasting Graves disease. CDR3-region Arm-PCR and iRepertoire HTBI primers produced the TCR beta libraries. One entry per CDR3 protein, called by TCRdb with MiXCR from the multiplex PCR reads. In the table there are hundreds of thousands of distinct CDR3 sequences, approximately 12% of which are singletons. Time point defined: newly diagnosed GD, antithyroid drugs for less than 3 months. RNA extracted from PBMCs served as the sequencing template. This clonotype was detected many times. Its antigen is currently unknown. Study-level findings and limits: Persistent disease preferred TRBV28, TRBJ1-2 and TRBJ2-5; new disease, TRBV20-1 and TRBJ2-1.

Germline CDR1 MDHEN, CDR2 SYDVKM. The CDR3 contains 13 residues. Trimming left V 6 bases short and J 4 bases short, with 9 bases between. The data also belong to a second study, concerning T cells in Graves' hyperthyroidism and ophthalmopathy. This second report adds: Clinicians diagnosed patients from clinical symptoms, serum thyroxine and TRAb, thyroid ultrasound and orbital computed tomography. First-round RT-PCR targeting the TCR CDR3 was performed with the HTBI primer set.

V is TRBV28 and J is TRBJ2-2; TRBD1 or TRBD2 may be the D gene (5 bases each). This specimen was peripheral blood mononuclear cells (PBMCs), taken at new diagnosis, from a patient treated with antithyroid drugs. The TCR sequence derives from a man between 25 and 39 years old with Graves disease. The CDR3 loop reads CASSGAGTGELFF. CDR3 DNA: TGTGCCAGCAGCGGGGCGGGCACCGGGGAGCTGTTTTTT.